A selection of T cell receptor beta chains follows, all from one sample in a study of brain T cells in children with intractable seizures. The protocol was immunoSEQ multiplex PCR, while the TCRdb copy is restricted to in-frame clones and leaves out a portion. The profile shows 340,000 or so clones, more than 85% of them singletons. Source: peripheral blood, taken roughly 5 months after surgery. The receptors were gathered from a boy under two years old with tuberous sclerosis and intractable seizures. CDR3s include the opening cysteine and the closing phenylalanine or tryptophan. D genes are given only for firm matches. Some rows mark clone size as missing; the rest say once, few, many or name a class of expanded clone.

CASSFHPGGTDTQYF	TGTGCCAGCAGCTTCCACCCCGGGGGTACAGATACGCAGTATTTT	once	TRBV5-4	TRBJ2-3	NA
CASSLLGPTGGETQYF	TGTGCCAGCAGCTTATTAGGACCCACAGGGGGAGAGACCCAGTACTTC	NA	TRBV7-9	TRBJ2-5	TRBD1
CASSQVGGRAGPGELFF	TGTGCCAGCAGCCAAGTTGGTGGGAGGGCTGGGCCCGGGGAGCTGTTTTTT	once	TRBV3-1/TRBV3-2	TRBJ2-2	TRBD2
CASSLSAGRVRETQYF	TGTGCCAGCAGCTTGTCCGCCGGGAGGGTTCGGGAGACCCAGTACTTC	NA	TRBV5-6	TRBJ2-5	TRBD2
CASSLSDSYNQPQHF	TGTGCCAGCAGCTTATCGGACAGCTACAATCAGCCCCAGCATTTT	NA	TRBV7-8	TRBJ1-5	NA
CASSPLGRAGELFF	TGTGCCAGCAGCCCCCTCGGCCGGGCCGGGGAGCTGTTTTTT	NA	TRBV7-3	TRBJ2-2	NA
CASGFGVGEQYF	TGTGCTAGTGGTTTTGGGGTTGGCGAGCAGTACTTC	NA	TRBV12-5	TRBJ2-7	NA
CASSQGQYWLDTQYF	TGTGCCAGCAGTCAAGGACAATATTGGTTGGATACGCAGTATTTT	NA	TRBV11-2	TRBJ2-3	NA
CASSPLDSPLHF	TGTGCCAGCAGTCCTCTTGACTCACCCCTCCACTTT	once	TRBV28	TRBJ1-6	NA
CASSQGGFIRDRAYEQYF	TGTGCCAGCAGCCAAGGGGGTTTTATCCGGGACAGGGCCTACGAGCAGTACTTC	NA	TRBV14	TRBJ2-7	TRBD1
CASSTFYGYEQYF	TGTGCCAGCAGTACCTTTTATGGTTACGAGCAGTACTTC	NA	TRBV6-5	TRBJ2-7	NA
CSAHASDTQYF	TGCAGTGCCCACGCGTCAGATACGCAGTATTTT	NA	TRBV20-1	TRBJ2-3	NA
CASGNPGQGDETQYF	TGTGCCAGCGGAAATCCGGGACAGGGGGATGAGACCCAGTACTTC	NA	TRBV16	TRBJ2-5	TRBD1
CASSSGLINTEAFF	TGTGCCAGCAGCTCCGGACTGATTAACACTGAAGCTTTCTTT	NA	TRBV7-9	TRBJ1-1	NA
CASSTLGERYNEQFF	TGTGCCAGCAGCACGCTAGGGGAAAGATACAATGAGCAGTTCTTC	NA	TRBV5-5	TRBJ2-1	NA
CASSLARTDTQYF	TGCGCCAGCAGCTTGGCTCGCACAGATACGCAGTATTTT	NA	TRBV5-1	TRBJ2-3	NA
CASSQVRLAGTGELFF	TGTGCCAGCAGCCAAGTGCGTCTAGCGGGGACCGGGGAGCTGTTTTTT	NA	TRBV14	TRBJ2-2	TRBD2
CASSFIGTNYGYTF	TGTGCCAGCAGCTTCATTGGGACCAACTATGGCTACACCTTC	NA	TRBV5-4	TRBJ1-2	NA
CASSIGIHSSGNTIYF	TGTGCCAGTAGTATCGGTATACACAGCTCTGGAAACACCATATATTTT	NA	TRBV19	TRBJ1-3	NA
CASSEVGNYGYTF	TGTGCCAGCAGTGAAGTGGGGAACTATGGCTACACCTTC	NA	TRBV6-1	TRBJ1-2	NA
CASSFSGGYTF	TGTGCCAGCAGTTTTAGCGGGGGCTACACCTTC	once	TRBV12-3/TRBV12-4	TRBJ1-2	NA
CATPMEGGQVNEQFF	TGTGCCACCCCCATGGAAGGAGGCCAGGTCAATGAGCAGTTCTTC	once	TRBV7-8	TRBJ2-1	NA
CASASRHNQPQHF	TGTGCTAGTGCATCGAGACACAATCAGCCCCAGCATTTT	NA	TRBV12-5	TRBJ1-5	NA
CASSLVPVWTRLGNTIYF	TGTGCCAGCAGCTTAGTGCCAGTATGGACAAGGCTTGGAAACACCATATATTTT	NA	TRBV11-2	TRBJ1-3	NA